The sequence of this T cell receptor beta chain was determined in a study of cytomegalovirus exposure and HLA in healthy donors. The table lists this clone with a count of one. Its antigen is unknown. The primer mix had 60 Vbeta and 13 Jbeta primers. TCRdb keeps only in-frame clones here, not all; method: immunoSEQ multiplex PCR. This sample has about 130,000 clones, with about 86% found just once. General study points: A cluster of highly shared sequence variants was likely a sequencing artifact.

This CDR3 spans 18 amino acids. J gave up 0 bases and V 0 bases, and 5 bases lay outside the gene matches. Germline values: CDR1 SGHRS, CDR2 YFSETQ. The sequence was collected from a man between 18 and 29 years old in good health and CMV-seronegative. The sequenced sample was PBMCs. The rearrangement joins TRBV5-1 to TRBJ2-3; 12 bases match TRBD2. The CDR3, as DNA: TGCGCCAGCAGCTTGGGTCTAGCGGGGGGGCCCAGCACAGATACGCAGTATTTT. As protein: CASSLGLAGGPSTDTQYF.